This is a list of T cell receptor beta chains from one sample in a study of blood T cell repertoires in COVID-19. Here immunoSEQ multiplex PCR was the method, and the copy in TCRdb shows in-frame clones only, minus some. The table includes about 170,000 clones, approximately 84% detected once. The sequencing sample was made of peripheral blood. These TCRs come from a man between 18 and 29 years old with active or convalescent COVID-19. Each CDR3 is given with its conserved first and last residue. The D gene is left open where the match is weak. Expanded clones get a size class; other rows say once, few or many, or leave the size out.

TRBV3-1/TRBV3-2	once	.	TRBJ1-2	CASSLGGTLYGYTF	TGTGCCAGCAGCCTAGGGGGTACCCTCTATGGCTACACCTTC
TRBV5-1	.	.	TRBJ1-2	CASFPGRGGGLYGYTF	TGCGCCAGCTTTCCCGGGCGGGGCGGCGGACTATATGGCTACACCTTC
TRBV6-4	.	TRBD1	TRBJ2-3	CASSGTGGADTQYF	TGTGCCAGCAGTGGGACAGGGGGCGCCGATACGCAGTATTTT
TRBV3-1/TRBV3-2	.	.	TRBJ1-6	CASRQALGQSSYNSPLHF	TGTGCCAGCCGCCAAGCCTTAGGACAGAGCTCCTATAATTCACCCCTCCACTTT
TRBV19	once	.	TRBJ2-2	CASSHSGLRNTGELFF	TGTGCCAGCTCGCATAGTGGACTGAGGAACACCGGGGAGCTGTTTTTT
TRBV6-1	.	.	TRBJ2-4	CASSEGQETNIQYF	TGTGCCAGCAGTGAAGGGCAGGAAACAAACATTCAGTACTTC
TRBV4-1	few	.	TRBJ2-7	CASSQVGAQNYEQYF	TGCGCCAGCAGCCAAGTAGGGGCGCAGAACTACGAGCAGTACTTC
TRBV10-1	.	TRBD1	TRBJ2-7	CASSEGGGFYEQYF	TGCGCCAGCAGTGAAGGGGGCGGATTCTACGAGCAGTACTTC
TRBV6-5	once	.	TRBJ1-1	CATQGKNTEAFF	TGTGCCACCCAGGGGAAGAACACTGAAGCTTTCTTT
TRBV6-2/TRBV6-3	few	.	TRBJ2-7	CASSGPPGGSYEQYF	TGTGCCAGCAGTGGACCCCCCGGGGGATCCTACGAGCAGTACTTC
TRBV9	.	.	TRBJ1-2	CASSGAQVGAYGYTF	TGTGCCAGCAGCGGGGCACAGGTGGGGGCTTACGGCTACACCTTC
TRBV5-4	.	TRBD1	TRBJ1-6	CASSLQGANFETLHF	TGTGCCAGCAGCTTACAGGGGGCCAATTTTGAAACCCTCCACTTT
TRBV2	.	.	TRBJ1-1	CAIHTLTGVTEAFF	TGTGCCATCCACACCCTAACGGGGGTAACTGAAGCTTTCTTT
TRBV4-2	.	TRBD2	TRBJ2-1	CASSQDGLAGTLSYNEQFF	TGTGCCAGCAGCCAAGATGGACTAGCGGGAACTCTCTCCTACAATGAGCAGTTCTTC
TRBV19	.	.	TRBJ1-5	CASSLRVVGQPQHF	TGTGCCAGTAGTCTCAGGGTTGTAGGTCAGCCCCAGCATTTT
TRBV2	few	.	TRBJ2-5	CASSDDGRGQETQYF	TGTGCCAGCAGTGATGACGGGAGAGGGCAAGAGACCCAGTACTTC
TRBV6-5	.	.	TRBJ1-2	CASRDYRDGYTF	TGTGCCAGCAGAGACTACAGGGATGGCTACACCTTC
TRBV5-1	.	TRBD1	TRBJ1-2	CASSFGTGTNYGYTF	TGCGCCAGCAGCTTCGGGACAGGGACTAACTATGGCTACACCTTC
TRBV6-5	once	.	TRBJ1-2	CASTLTTGLNYGYTF	TGTGCCAGCACCCTTACGACAGGATTGAACTATGGCTACACCTTC
TRBV9	.	TRBD2	TRBJ2-2	CASSVIQRGATGELFF	TGTGCCAGCAGCGTAATCCAGCGGGGGGCCACCGGGGAGCTGTTTTTT
TRBV7-2	.	.	TRBJ1-5	CASSGHSGQPQHF	TGTGCCAGCAGCGGCCACAGTGGTCAGCCCCAGCATTTT
TRBV3-1/TRBV3-2	.	TRBD2	TRBJ2-1	CASSPRLAAPYNEQFF	TGTGCCAGCAGCCCCCGACTAGCGGCTCCCTACAATGAGCAGTTCTTC
TRBV3-1/TRBV3-2	.	TRBD2	TRBJ2-1	CASSPEEAGVYNEQFF	TGTGCCAGCAGCCCGGAGGAAGCGGGAGTATACAATGAGCAGTTCTTC
TRBV11-2	.	.	TRBJ2-3	CASSSIGTSQYF	TGTGCCAGCAGCTCTATCGGGACAAGCCAGTATTTT
TRBV10-3	.	.	TRBJ1-1	CAISGLRARNTEAFF	TGTGCCATCAGTGGCCTGAGGGCTAGGAACACTGAAGCTTTCTTT
TRBV4-1	.	.	TRBJ2-3	CASSPTASTDTQYF	TGCGCCAGCAGCCCGACTGCAAGCACAGATACGCAGTATTTT
TRBV6-5	.	.	TRBJ1-2	CASSYGPGYGYTF	TGTGCCAGCAGTTACGGTCCGGGCTATGGCTACACCTTC
TRBV27	few	TRBD2	TRBJ2-1	CASSSSGTRRANEQFF	TGTGCCAGCAGTTCATCCGGGACTAGGCGGGCCAATGAGCAGTTCTTC
TRBV7-9	.	.	TRBJ2-3	CASSFGLSSTDTQYF	TGTGCCAGCAGCTTTGGCTTATCTAGCACAGATACGCAGTATTTT
TRBV9	.	TRBD1	TRBJ1-4	CASSVSGTGEKLFF	TGTGCCAGCAGCGTGTCCGGGACAGGGGAAAAACTGTTTTTT
TRBV10-1	.	TRBD1	TRBJ2-7	CASSEFPGTGGDRPVRHPSYEQYF	TGCGCCAGCAGTGAGTTCCCCGGGACAGGGGGCGATCGGCCGGTGCGGCACCCCTCCTACGAGCAGTACTTC
TRBV28	.	TRBD1	TRBJ2-7	CASSGTGGSYEQYF	TGTGCCAGCAGTGGGACAGGGGGTTCCTACGAGCAGTACTTC
TRBV7-6	.	TRBD2	TRBJ2-1	CASSLVSASGGFGEQFF	TGTGCCAGCAGCTTGGTGTCGGCTAGCGGGGGGTTTGGTGAGCAGTTCTTC
TRBV5-1	.	.	TRBJ2-2	CASSLAKTTLTGELFF	TGCGCCAGCAGCTTGGCCAAGACTACTCTTACCGGGGAGCTGTTTTTT
TRBV9	few	TRBD1	TRBJ1-1	CASSARDRALRGMNTEAFF	TGTGCCAGCAGCGCCCGGGACAGGGCTTTGAGGGGAATGAACACTGAAGCTTTCTTT
TRBV5-1	.	.	TRBJ2-2	CASSSTATGELFF	TGCGCCAGCAGCTCGACAGCCACCGGGGAGCTGTTTTTT
TRBV6-6	.	.	TRBJ2-1	CASSYSQGYNEQFF	TGTGCCAGCAGTTACTCTCAGGGGTACAATGAGCAGTTCTTC
TRBV28	.	TRBD1	TRBJ2-3	CASKRTGGVTDTQYF	TGTGCCAGCAAGAGGACAGGGGGCGTCACAGATACGCAGTATTTT
TRBV9	.	.	TRBJ2-7	CASSPSEPYEQYF	TGTGCCAGCAGCCCCTCCGAGCCCTACGAGCAGTACTTC
TRBV4-1	.	TRBD1	TRBJ1-4	CASSLGTANEKLFF	TGCGCCAGCAGCCTGGGGACAGCTAATGAAAAACTGTTTTTT
TRBV6-5	once	.	TRBJ1-1	CASPPRQDMNTEAFF	TGTGCCAGCCCTCCCAGACAGGACATGAACACTGAAGCTTTCTTT
TRBV11-2	.	.	TRBJ2-4	CASSLEAGQLNIQYF	TGTGCCAGCAGCTTAGAGGCGGGGCAGCTAAACATTCAGTACTTC
TRBV15	.	TRBD1	TRBJ1-4	CATSREGTVATNEKLFF	TGTGCCACCAGCAGAGAGGGGACAGTAGCAACTAATGAAAAACTGTTTTTT
TRBV12-3/TRBV12-4	.	.	TRBJ1-5	CASRGYSNQPQHF	TGTGCCAGCCGGGGATATAGCAATCAGCCCCAGCATTTT
TRBV7-2	.	.	TRBJ2-3	CASSLTSGNTDTQYF	TGTGCCAGCAGCTTGACGTCGGGAAACACAGATACGCAGTATTTT
TRBV7-2	.	.	TRBJ2-7	CASSLAGRDYEQYF	TGTGCCAGCAGCTTAGCAGGGCGGGACTACGAGCAGTACTTC
TRBV11-1	.	.	TRBJ2-3	CASSASSPSTDTQYF	TGTGCCAGCAGCGCCTCTAGCCCAAGCACAGATACGCAGTATTTT
TRBV5-6	few	TRBD1	TRBJ1-5	CASNLGGGALWNQPQHF	TGTGCCAGCAACCTAGGAGGGGGCGCATTATGGAATCAGCCCCAGCATTTT
TRBV2	.	TRBD1	TRBJ1-6	CASSPTGEYSPLHF	TGTGCCAGCAGTCCGACAGGGGAATATTCACCCCTCCACTTT
TRBV9	.	TRBD1	TRBJ2-3	CASSPGTALADTDTQYF	TGTGCCAGCAGCCCAGGGACAGCGCTGGCGGACACAGATACGCAGTATTTT
TRBV11-2	.	.	TRBJ1-2	CASSRPVSAGYGYTF	TGTGCCAGCAGCCGCCCTGTTTCTGCAGGCTATGGCTACACCTTC
TRBV5-4	.	TRBD1	TRBJ1-1	CASSPRQGGLNTEAFF	TGTGCCAGCAGCCCGCGACAGGGAGGCTTGAACACTGAAGCTTTCTTT
TRBV5-5	.	TRBD1	TRBJ2-7	CASSLQKTGASSEQYF	TGTGCCAGCAGCTTACAAAAGACAGGGGCCTCCAGCGAGCAGTACTTC